Each of the 5 T cell receptor beta chains below was sequenced from the same sample in a study of regulatory T cells in long-lasting Graves disease. Regarding time point: persistent/refractory GD, antithyroid drugs over 5 years with positive TRAb. With RNA extracted from PBMCs as input, the TCR library was made. CDR3 regions were amplified by Arm-PCR using iRepertoire HTBI primers to build TCR beta libraries. TCRdb called the multiplex PCR reads again in MiXCR, with one record for every CDR3 protein. In the table there are hundreds of thousands of distinct CDR3 sequences, around 30% of which are singletons. The source was peripheral blood mononuclear cells (PBMCs), collected when the disease was refractory, from a patient treated with antithyroid drugs. These receptors were obtained from a female donor with Graves disease.

This clonotype has only a few counts. The chain couples TRBV27 to TRBJ1-5; possibly TRBD1 for D (5 bases). V gave up 8 bases and J gave up 2 bases, with 16 bases separating them. Germline V lookup: CDR1 MNHEY, CDR2 SMNVEV (reference sequence). The length of the CDR3 is 15 residues. In nucleotides, the CDR3 is TGTGCCAGCGGGGCCACGGGCTCTCGCAATCAGCCCCAGCATTTT. Translated: CASGATGSRNQPQHF.

Comment on this clonotype: Being one base from a much bigger clone, this may be a read error. The chain combines TRBV6-1 with TRBJ1-1; a possible D gene is TRBD1 (6 bases). V lost 2 bases, J lost 4 bases, and 11 bases lay in between. CDR1 MNHNS and CDR2 SASEGT come from the germline V gene. This CDR3 has 14 residues. The CDR3 bases are TGTGCCAGCAGTGAACAGGGGCCGGGCACTGAAGCTTTCTTT. It specifies CASSEQGPGTEAFF.

This clonotype came up a few times. Here the CDR3 DNA reads TGCAGTGCTAGAAGGGGAGGGGGGGGGAACACTGAAGCTTTCTTT. Translation gives CSARRGGGGNTEAFF. This chain connects TRBV20-1 to TRBJ1-1; D may be TRBD1 (6 bases). Germline assignment: CDR1 DFQATT and CDR2 SNEGSKA (reference sequence). CDR3 length: 15 amino acids. V gave up 2 bases and J gave up 1 base, with 14 bases separating them.

V and J are TRBV25-1 and TRBJ1-1; tentative D call: TRBD1 (6 bases). V was cut by 6 bases and J by 11 bases, with 16 bases left in between. The germline V gene has CDR1 MGHDK and CDR2 SYGVNS. This CDR3 spans 12 amino acids. CDR3 nucleotides: TGTGCCAGCAGGGACAGCCTTTCGAGGGCTTTCTTT. Translation gives CASRDSLSRAFF.

This clonotype appeared a few times. CDR3 DNA sequence: TGTGCCACCATGTTATCGGGGACAGAAAGGGAGGGCTACACCTTC. This encodes CATMLSGTEREGYTF. J is TRBJ1-2 and V is TRBV15; 7 bases fit TRBD1. The CDR3 consists of 15 residues. Germline-derived CDR1 and CDR2 are LNHNV and YYDKDF (reference sequence). Trimming took 7 bases from V and 8 from J; bases not matched to a gene: 16.